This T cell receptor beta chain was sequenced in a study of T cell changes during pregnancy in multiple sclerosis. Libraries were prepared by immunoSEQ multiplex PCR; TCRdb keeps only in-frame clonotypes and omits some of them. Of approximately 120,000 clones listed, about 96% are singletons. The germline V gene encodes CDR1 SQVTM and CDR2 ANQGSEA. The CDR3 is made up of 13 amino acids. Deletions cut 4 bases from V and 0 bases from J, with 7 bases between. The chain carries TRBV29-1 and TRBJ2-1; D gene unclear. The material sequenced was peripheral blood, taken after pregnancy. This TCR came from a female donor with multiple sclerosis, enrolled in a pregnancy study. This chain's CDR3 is CSVVVSSYNEQFF. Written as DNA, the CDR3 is TGCAGCGTTGTTGTGAGCTCCTACAATGAGCAGTTCTTC.